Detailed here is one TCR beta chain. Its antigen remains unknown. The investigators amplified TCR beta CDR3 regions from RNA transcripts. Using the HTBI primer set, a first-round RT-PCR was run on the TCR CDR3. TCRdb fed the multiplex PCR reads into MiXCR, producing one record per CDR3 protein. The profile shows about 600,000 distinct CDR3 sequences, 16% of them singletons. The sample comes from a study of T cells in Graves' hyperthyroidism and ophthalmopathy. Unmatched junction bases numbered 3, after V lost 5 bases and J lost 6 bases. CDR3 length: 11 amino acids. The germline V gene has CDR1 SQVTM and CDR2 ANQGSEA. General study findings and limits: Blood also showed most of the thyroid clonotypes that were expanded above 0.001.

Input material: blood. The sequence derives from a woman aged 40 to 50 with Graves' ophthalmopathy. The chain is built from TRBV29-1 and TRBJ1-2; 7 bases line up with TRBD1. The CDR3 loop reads CSVQGGDGYTF. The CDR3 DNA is TGCAGCGTTCAAGGGGGCGATGGCTACACCTTC.